The rows below give T cell receptor beta chains drawn from one sample of a study of T cells in Graves' hyperthyroidism and ophthalmopathy. MiXCR was run by TCRdb on the multiplex PCR reads, yielding one entry per CDR3 protein. This table has fewer than 800,000 distinct CDR3 sequences, roughly 15% appearing once. The sample was blood. All receptors come from a man between 18 and 29 years old with Graves' hyperthyroidism. Each CDR3 is given with its conserved first and last residue. Each record gives: clone size, V gene, J gene, D gene, CDR3 DNA, CDR3 protein. D genes are given only for firm matches. Where a row states a size, it is once, few, many or the class of an expanded clone; other rows omit it.

abundance: few; v_gene: TRBV7-2; j_gene: TRBJ2-1; d_gene: NA; CDR3nt: TGTGCCAGCAGCTACAGAGGAGTAGAGCAGTTCTTC; CDR3aa: CASSYRGVEQFF
abundance: many; v_gene: TRBV6-1; j_gene: TRBJ2-7; d_gene: TRBD1; CDR3nt: TGTGCCAGCAGTCCGACAGGGATGACCTACGAGCAGTACTTC; CDR3aa: CASSPTGMTYEQYF
abundance: few; v_gene: TRBV24-1; j_gene: TRBJ2-3; d_gene: NA; CDR3nt: TGTGCCACCAGTGTACCAGCGACAGATACGCAGTATTTT; CDR3aa: CATSVPATDTQYF
abundance: many; v_gene: TRBV28; j_gene: TRBJ1-1; d_gene: NA; CDR3nt: TGTGCCAGCAGCCAGTCTTGGAACACTGAAGCTTTCTTT; CDR3aa: CASSQSWNTEAFF
abundance: NA; v_gene: TRBV20-1; j_gene: TRBJ1-5; d_gene: NA; CDR3nt: TGCAGTGCTAGAGTTCCTCTCGATCAGCCCCAGCATTTT; CDR3aa: CSARVPLDQPQHF
abundance: many; v_gene: TRBV10-1; j_gene: TRBJ1-5; d_gene: NA; CDR3nt: TGCGCCAGCAGGGAGGACAGACTCAATCAGCCCCAGCATTTT; CDR3aa: CASREDRLNQPQHF
abundance: few; v_gene: TRBV6-6; j_gene: TRBJ2-5; d_gene: NA; CDR3nt: TGTGCCAGCAGTTACTCGAGACAGGCCCAAGAGACCCAGTACTTC; CDR3aa: CASSYSRQAQETQYF
abundance: many; v_gene: TRBV28; j_gene: TRBJ1-1; d_gene: TRBD1; CDR3nt: TGTGCCAGCAGTCCATACCGACAGGGGAACACTGAAGCTTTCTTT; CDR3aa: CASSPYRQGNTEAFF
abundance: NA; v_gene: TRBV4-3; j_gene: TRBJ2-2; d_gene: TRBD2; CDR3nt: TGCGCCAGCAGCCAAGAGGTAGCGGGAGGGCGCGGAGGGGAGCTGTTTTTT; CDR3aa: CASSQEVAGGRGGELFF
abundance: few; v_gene: TRBV5-1; j_gene: TRBJ2-1; d_gene: TRBD1; CDR3nt: TGCGCCAGCAGCACGGGACAGGGGGCGTATTCTAGCGGGAGACGCGAGCAGTTCTTC; CDR3aa: CASSTGQGAYSSGRREQFF
abundance: many; v_gene: TRBV15; j_gene: TRBJ2-5; d_gene: TRBD2; CDR3nt: TGTGCCACCAGCAGAGATAGGGCTAGCGGGAAAGAGACCCAGTACTTC; CDR3aa: CATSRDRASGKETQYF
abundance: many; v_gene: TRBV7-2; j_gene: TRBJ2-1; d_gene: NA; CDR3nt: TGTGCCAGCAGCTTATCGGGGATTGAGCAGTTCTTC; CDR3aa: CASSLSGIEQFF
abundance: NA; v_gene: TRBV28; j_gene: TRBJ2-7; d_gene: NA; CDR3nt: TGTGCCAGCAGTTTCCCAGGTATAGAGCAGTACTTC; CDR3aa: CASSFPGIEQYF
abundance: many; v_gene: TRBV28; j_gene: TRBJ2-7; d_gene: NA; CDR3nt: TGTGCCAGCAGTTTATCCCCCGGGGCCTACGAGCAGTACTTC; CDR3aa: CASSLSPGAYEQYF
abundance: few; v_gene: TRBV3-1; j_gene: TRBJ2-7; d_gene: TRBD1; CDR3nt: TGTGCCAGCAGCCAAGACGCCAGGGGGAAACCCTACGAGCAGTACTTC; CDR3aa: CASSQDARGKPYEQYF
abundance: few; v_gene: TRBV19; j_gene: TRBJ1-1; d_gene: TRBD1; CDR3nt: TGTGCCAGTAGTTTGCCGGGACAGGGACCCGCTGAAGCTTTCTTT; CDR3aa: CASSLPGQGPAEAFF
abundance: once; v_gene: TRBV12-3/TRBV12-4; j_gene: TRBJ1-3; d_gene: NA; CDR3nt: TGTGCCAGCAGTGGACGACGGAGGGGCCCTGGAAACACCATATATTTT; CDR3aa: CASSGRRRGPGNTIYF
abundance: many; v_gene: TRBV30; j_gene: TRBJ1-2; d_gene: NA; CDR3nt: TGTGCCTGGGAAACAGAGAACTATGGCTACACCTTC; CDR3aa: CAWETENYGYTF
abundance: NA; v_gene: TRBV7-9; j_gene: TRBJ2-7; d_gene: NA; CDR3nt: TGTGCCAGCAGCTCCGCGGTTTACGAGCAGTACTTC; CDR3aa: CASSSAVYEQYF
abundance: NA; v_gene: TRBV5-1; j_gene: TRBJ2-1; d_gene: TRBD2; CDR3nt: TGCGCCAGCAGCCCCGGAGCCTCTAGCGGGATAGGTGAGCAGTTCTTC; CDR3aa: CASSPGASSGIGEQFF
abundance: many; v_gene: TRBV7-9; j_gene: TRBJ2-7; d_gene: NA; CDR3nt: TGTGCCAGCAGCTTAGTACAGCTCTCCTACGAGCAGTACTTC; CDR3aa: CASSLVQLSYEQYF
abundance: many; v_gene: TRBV6-1; j_gene: TRBJ1-1; d_gene: NA; CDR3nt: TGTGCCAGCAGTCCTAACAGGAGGGCGAACACTGAAGCTTTCTTT; CDR3aa: CASSPNRRANTEAFF
abundance: NA; v_gene: TRBV3-1; j_gene: TRBJ2-7; d_gene: TRBD2; CDR3nt: TGTGCCAGCAGCCAAGACCCGACTAGCGGAGTCTACGAGCAGTACTTC; CDR3aa: CASSQDPTSGVYEQYF
abundance: many; v_gene: TRBV20-1; j_gene: TRBJ2-2; d_gene: TRBD1; CDR3nt: TGCAGTGCTACAGGGGGCTTTACCGGGGAGCTGTTTTTT; CDR3aa: CSATGGFTGELFF
abundance: many; v_gene: TRBV12-3/TRBV12-4; j_gene: TRBJ2-5; d_gene: TRBD2; CDR3nt: TGTGCCAGCAGTTTTCGGGTTAGCGGGAGAGAGACCCAGTACTTC; CDR3aa: CASSFRVSGRETQYF
abundance: NA; v_gene: TRBV12-5; j_gene: TRBJ2-6; d_gene: NA; CDR3nt: TGTGCTAGTGGTTTGGTAGGGGTTGGGGACCTCCCAGATGGGGCCAACGTCGTGACTTTC; CDR3aa: CASGLVGVGDLPDGANVVTF
abundance: many; v_gene: TRBV4-2; j_gene: TRBJ2-7; d_gene: TRBD2; CDR3nt: TGTGCCAGCAGCCAAGAAGCTAGCGGCCCCTACGAGCAGTACTTC; CDR3aa: CASSQEASGPYEQYF